This T cell receptor (beta chain) was sequenced in a study of Ad26.COV2.S vaccination and SARS-CoV-2 variants. At the level of the study: Each vaccinee took Ad26.COV2.S intramuscularly, once or twice 56 days apart.

Data came from immunoSEQ multiplex PCR; TCRdb stores just in-frame clones and leaves some out. The data show roughly 680,000 clones, roughly 90% seen once. Specified treatment: about 20 received Ad26.COV2.S at low or high dose, single or two shots; about 5 received placebo; per-sample allocation not given. Samples came from day 63 after the first vaccine or placebo injection. Boston supplied an adult donor aged 18-55 years. As its vector, the vaccine had Ad26, which expressed Wuhan-strain SARS-CoV-2 spike. Germline-derived CDR1 and CDR2 are LGHNA and YSLEER. The CDR3 loop spans 15 amino acids. V gave up 4 bases and J gave up 6 bases, with 15 bases separating them.

The TCR was taken from a person aged 18-60 years who received the Ad26.COV2.S COVID-19 vaccine or a placebo. The rearrangement uses TRBV4-3 and TRBJ1-4, with D perhaps matching TRBD1 (5 bases). Source: peripheral blood, taken in a trial of Ad26.COV2.S vaccine versus placebo. CDR3 sequence reads: CASSRLTANDEKLFF. For the CDR3, the DNA is TGCGCCAGCAGCCGTTTGACAGCGAATGATGAAAAACTGTTTTTT.